This T cell receptor (beta chain) comes out of a study of spatial heterogeneity in lung cancer. At least ten counts were recorded for this clonotype. The presence of a unique molecular identifier marked each TCR cDNA molecule. TCRdb used MiXCR to reprocess the 5' RACE reads, holding one entry per CDR3 protein. The sample holds under 75,000 distinct CDR3 sequences; about 8.2% are singletons and the top ten take more than 1.5%. V was shortened by 4 bases and J by 6 bases, with 19 bases between the two germline ends. Germline CDR1 KGHDR, CDR2 SFDVKD. This CDR3 region has 16 residues. The time point: blood at routine non-recurrence follow-up after resection.

The chain has TRBV24-1 and TRBJ2-3; D perhaps matches TRBD1 (6 bases). The receptor was isolated from a female donor with early-stage non-small cell lung cancer. Sequenced material: PBMCs, taken at follow-up. CDR3 amino acids: CATSDPTGHNTDTQYF. CDR3 sequence (DNA): TGTGCCACCAGTGACCCTACAGGGCACAACACGGATACGCAGTATTTT.